These 30 T cell receptor beta chains share one sample of origin, sequenced in a study of Ad26.COV2.S vaccination and SARS-CoV-2 variants. The treatment was: some 20 received Ad26.COV2.S at low or high dose, single or two shots; several received placebo; per-sample allocation not given. The study sampled participants on day 63 after the first vaccine or placebo injection. Produced via immunoSEQ multiplex PCR; TCRdb's table is partial and in-frame only. Of 300,000 to 400,000 clones detected, 90% appear once; the ten largest clones hold around 5.5%. The sample here was peripheral blood, taken in a trial of Ad26.COV2.S vaccine versus placebo. Receptors were obtained from a person between 18 and 59 years old who received the Ad26.COV2.S COVID-19 vaccine or a placebo.

J is TRBJ1-1 and V is TRBV6-2 or TRBV6-3; TRBD1 might be the D (5 bases). Trimming cost V 4 bases and J 5 bases, with 11 bases left between them. The CDR3 totals 13 residues. CDR1 is MNHEY, CDR2 SVGEGT, per germline. The CDR3: CASSLGVGTEAFF. The CDR3 DNA reads TGTGCCAGCAGTTTGGGGGTTGGGACTGAAGCTTTCTTT.

V and J are TRBV11-2 and TRBJ1-1, with no clear D. Germline V gene sequence: CDR1 SGHAT, CDR2 FQNNGV. This CDR3 comprises 13 residues. V was clipped by 5 bases and J by 0 bases, with 7 bases between them. CDR3 sequence (DNA): TGTGCCAGCAGCCTGGATGTGAACACTGAAGCTTTCTTT. Its protein is CASSLDVNTEAFF.

The chain is built from TRBV19 and TRBJ1-1; D not certain. The ends were cut back, 5 bases at V and 12 bases at J, with 19 bases in the middle. Germline CDR1 and CDR2: LNHDA and SQIVND (reference sequence). The CDR3 covers 13 residues. The DNA of the CDR3 is TGTGCCAGTAGTCCCCGGTCTTTCGAGGGCCCTTTCTTT. This codes for CASSPRSFEGPFF.

The V gene is TRBV2, the J gene TRBJ1-5; D perhaps matches TRBD1 (6 bases). CDR3 length: 18 residues. Germline V lookup: CDR1 SNHLY, CDR2 FYNNEI. V lost 11 bases and J lost 2, with 28 bases in between. CDR3 residues: CARRGDRGASRGNQPQHF. CDR3 in DNA: TGTGCCCGCCGGGGGGACCGGGGGGCGTCGAGGGGCAATCAGCCCCAGCATTTT.

The V call is TRBV4-1, the J call TRBJ2-1; D call uncertain. There are 14 residues in the CDR3. V was trimmed by 0 bases and J by 9 bases, leaving 12 bases between them. CDR1 and CDR2 (germline): MGHRA, YSYEKL. CDR3 region: CASSQESRVTEQFF. CDR3 DNA sequence: TGCGCCAGCAGCCAAGAGTCTAGGGTTACTGAGCAGTTCTTC.

The chain employs TRBV24-1 and TRBJ2-1; D is possibly TRBD2 (6 bases). This CDR3 comprises 13 residues. Germline-derived CDR1 and CDR2 are KGHDR and SFDVKD. V lost 6 bases and J 7 bases, leaving 12 bases between the germline ends. CDR3: CATSLGGRNEQFF. The CDR3 DNA follows: TGTGCCACCAGTCTAGGAGGGAGGAATGAGCAGTTCTTC.

The chain is built from TRBV7-9 and TRBJ1-2, with D maybe TRBD1 (5 bases). V lost 6 bases and J lost 3, with 17 bases in between. This CDR3 contains 15 residues. The germline V gene encodes CDR1 SEHNR and CDR2 FQNEAQ (reference sequence). The CDR3 sequence: CASSQLQGRDYGYTF. CDR3 nucleotide sequence: TGTGCCAGCAGTCAGTTGCAGGGAAGAGACTATGGCTACACCTTC.

The rearrangement links TRBV19 to TRBJ1-2, with TRBD1 matching 10 bases. This CDR3 spans 15 amino acids. Germline V gives CDR1 LNHDA, CDR2 SQIVND (reference sequence). The V segment lost 6 bases and the J segment 2 bases; nucleotides outside the gene matches: 6. CDR3 loop: CASSRGQGNNYGYTF. The CDR3 nucleotides are TGTGCCAGTAGCAGGGGACAGGGGAACAACTATGGCTACACCTTC.

A few counts support this clone. The rearrangement links TRBV6-2 or TRBV6-3 to TRBJ1-1; 12 nucleotides align to TRBD1. This CDR3 region has 16 residues. Trimming removed 7 bases from V and 5 bases from J; junction bases left unmatched: 11. CDR1 MNHEY and CDR2 SVGEGT come from the germline V gene. As DNA, the CDR3 is TGTGCCAGCACCCCGGGGACAGGGGGCGCGGGGACTGAAGCTTTCTTT. Translation gives CASTPGTGGAGTEAFF.

This chain links TRBV29-1 with TRBJ2-3, with TRBD2 identical over 9 bases. The CDR3 is made up of 15 amino acids. The V gene end was trimmed by 6 bases and the J gene end by 4 bases; junction bases not matched to a gene: 11. The germline V gene has CDR1 SQVTM and CDR2 ANQGSEA. The CDR3 sequence is CSVKSLAGDPDTQYF. CDR3 sequence (DNA): TGCAGCGTGAAGTCCTTAGCGGGAGATCCAGATACGCAGTATTTT.

The chain links TRBV7-2 to TRBJ2-7, with 10 bases matching TRBD2. Trimming at V came to 0 bases and at J to 3 bases, leaving 5 bases not matched to a gene. The CDR3 spans 16 residues. The V gene's germline CDR1 is SGHTA and CDR2 FQGNSA. CDR3 loop: CASSLALAGAIYEQYV. The CDR3, as DNA: TGTGCCAGCAGCTTAGCGCTAGCGGGAGCCATCTACGAGCAGTACGTC.

The chain joins TRBV19 to TRBJ2-1; 14 nucleotides align to TRBD2. In germline, CDR1 is LNHDA, CDR2 SQIVND (reference sequence). The length of the CDR3 is 18 residues. After removal of 3 bases from V and 9 bases from J, the junction contained 13 bases not matched to a gene. CDR3 protein: CASSIISGTSGRGVEQFF. CDR3 in DNA: TGTGCCAGTAGTATCATCTCCGGGACTAGCGGGAGAGGCGTTGAGCAGTTCTTC. Using reference TRBV19 and TRBJ2-1 for the parts outside the CDR3, the full variable domain is DGGITQSPKYLFRKEGQNVTLSCEQNLNHDAMYWYRQDPGQGLRLIYYSQIVNDFQKGDIAEGYSVSREKKESFPLTVTSAQKNPTAFYLCASSIISGTSGRGVEQFFGPGTRLTVL.

The chain has TRBV29-1 and TRBJ1-2; the D is unclear. Trimming took 7 bases from V and 5 from J, leaving 11 bases between them. This CDR3 region has 11 residues. Germline V lookup: CDR1 SQVTM, CDR2 ANQGSEA. The DNA of the CDR3 is TGCAGCGCCGAGACGGAATATGGCTACACCTTC. It translates to CSAETEYGYTF.

This chain connects TRBV6-6 to TRBJ1-1, with D unresolved. Per germline, CDR1 MNHNY and CDR2 SVGAGI (reference sequence). This CDR3 is built from 12 residues. V lost 5 bases and J lost 4, with 8 bases in between. Here the CDR3 DNA reads TGTGCCAGCAGTAAGATGGTCACTGAAGCTTTCTTT. Amino acids: CASSKMVTEAFF.

The chain has TRBV12-3 or TRBV12-4 and TRBJ1-2; D uncertain. CDR3 length: 13 residues. The V gene lost 1 base and the J gene lost 9 bases, with 12 bases spanning the gap. The CDR3 bases are TGTGCCAGCAGTTTAGACGCTGGGGTCAGCTACACCTTC. This gives the protein CASSLDAGVSYTF.

The chain carries TRBV3-1 (or the pseudogene TRBV3-2) and TRBJ1-1; D is possibly TRBD1 (5 bases). Trimming removed 0 bases from V and 5 bases from J, with 7 bases in between. The CDR3 is 13 residues long. The germline V gene has CDR1 LGHDT and CDR2 YNNKEL (reference sequence). CDR3 sequence (DNA): TGTGCCAGCAGCCAAGATGGGGGGACTGAAGCTTTCTTT. Protein sequence: CASSQDGGTEAFF.

The chain employs TRBV7-7 and TRBJ2-1, with D perhaps TRBD1 or TRBD2 (5 bases each). The CDR3 has 16 amino acids. Trimming stripped 2 bases from V and 5 bases from J, with 16 bases between. Germline V lookup: CDR1 SSHAT, CDR2 FNYEAQ (reference sequence). CDR3 nucleotide sequence: TGTGCCAGCAGCTTACTTGGGGGAAATGCAGACAATGAGCAGTTCTTC. Protein: CASSLLGGNADNEQFF.

The chain is built from TRBV6-5 and TRBJ2-1; D ambiguous. The germline V and J ends were trimmed by 5 bases and 0 bases, with 11 bases remaining between them. Germline assignment: CDR1 MNHEY and CDR2 SVGAGI. CDR3 length equals 15 residues. For the CDR3, the DNA is TGTGCCAGCAGTCCGACCGTAAGCTCCTACAATGAGCAGTTCTTC. Protein sequence: CASSPTVSSYNEQFF.

This sequence joins TRBV4-3 and TRBJ2-1, with 10 bases that match TRBD1. V gave up 1 base and J gave up 7 bases; unmatched junction bases: 7. Germline CDR1 LGHNA, CDR2 YSLEER. CDR3 size: 16 residues. CDR3 residues: CASSQVPGTGVNEQFF. The CDR3 DNA reads TGCGCCAGCAGCCAAGTACCCGGGACAGGGGTGAATGAGCAGTTCTTC.

The chain has TRBV27 and TRBJ2-1, with D unresolved. The V gene lost 6 bases and the J gene lost 7 bases, with 13 bases spanning the gap. The CDR3 covers 13 residues. The V gene's germline CDR1 is MNHEY and CDR2 SMNVEV (reference sequence). CDR3 residues: CASRTNTGNEQFF. In nucleotides, the CDR3 is TGTGCCAGCAGGACGAATACTGGGAATGAGCAGTTCTTC.

The chain joins TRBV21-1 to TRBJ1-1; the table names TRBD1, a call not compared with the DNA. TRBV21-1 is a pseudogene locus. CDR3 length equals 15 residues. In DNA, the CDR3 is TGTGCCAGCAGCAAAAGGTGGGGCCGTCGAATTGAAGCTTTCTTT. This sequence encodes CASSKRWGRRIEAFF.

The chain recombines TRBV11-3 with TRBJ2-1, with D possibly called TRBD1 or TRBD2 (5 bases each). Germline CDR1 SGHNT, CDR2 YENEEA. The CDR3 is made up of 13 amino acids. Trimming cost V 2 bases and J 15 bases, with 17 bases left between them. CDR3: CASSLKGASGGFF. Written as DNA, the CDR3 is TGTGCCAGCAGCTTAAAAGGGGCTAGTGGAGGGTTCTTC.

V usage is TRBV6-5 and J usage is TRBJ2-1, with D possibly TRBD2 on 5 matching bases. CDR1 is MNHEY, CDR2 SVGAGI, per germline. V lost 6 bases to trimming and J lost 3 bases, with 15 bases between them. The CDR3 length is 15 residues. The CDR3 DNA follows: TGTGCCAGCAGCCGTGGACTGTCTGGCTACAATGAGCAGTTCTTC. It yields the protein CASSRGLSGYNEQFF.

J is TRBJ1-1 and V is TRBV21-1. TRBV21-1 is noted as a pseudogene. The CDR3 has 12 residues. CDR3 in DNA: TGTGCCAGCAGCAAAAAGGAGGGTGAAGCTTTCTTT. This translates into CASSKKEGEAFF.

The CDR3 region is CASSNDRGRGNTEAFF. The CDR3 DNA reads as TGTGCCAGCAGCAACGACAGAGGAAGGGGGAACACTGAAGCTTTCTTT. This chain joins TRBV7-9 and TRBJ1-1, with D maybe TRBD1 (5 bases). The germline gives CDR1 SEHNR, CDR2 FQNEAQ (reference sequence). CDR3 length: 16 amino acids. Trimming shortened V by 5 bases and J by 1 base, and 17 bases separated the two germline ends.

The J gene is TRBJ1-2, the V gene TRBV6-6; 7 bases are shared with TRBD1. J gave up 6 bases and V 6 bases, and 7 bases lay outside the gene matches. The CDR3 length is 13 residues. Germline values: CDR1 MNHNY, CDR2 SVGAGI (reference sequence). CDR3 DNA sequence: TGTGCCAGCAGACACACAGGGGACAATGGCTACACCTTC. It is translated as CASRHTGDNGYTF.

The chain recombines TRBV12-5 with TRBJ2-7, with a weak D call TRBD2 (6 bases). Trimming stripped 1 base from V and 3 bases from J, with 7 bases between. Germline V gene data show CDR1 as LGHNT and CDR2 as FRNRAP. This CDR3 has 13 amino acids. CDR3 residues: CASGLEAGYEQYF. The CDR3 DNA reads as TGTGCTAGTGGTTTGGAAGCGGGCTACGAGCAGTACTTC. The full variable domain, rest sourced from reference TRBV12-5 and TRBJ2-7, is DARVTQTPRHKVTEMGQEVTMRCQPILGHNTVFWYRQTMMQGLELLAYFRNRAPLDDSGMPKDRFSAEMPDATLATLKIQPSEPRDSAVYFCASGLEAGYEQYFGPGTRLTVT.

The chain carries TRBV12-3 or TRBV12-4 and TRBJ2-3, with D unclear. Trimming took 4 bases from V and 8 from J, leaving 10 bases between them. CDR3 length: 12 amino acids. The CDR3 nucleotides read TGTGCCAGCAGTTCGCTAGTCCTTACGCAGTATTTT. Protein: CASSSLVLTQYF.

This chain links TRBV28 with TRBJ1-5, with D uncertain. The length of the CDR3 is 12 residues. Germline loops: CDR1 MDHEN, CDR2 SYDVKM. Trimming took off 4 bases at V and 5 bases at J, with 6 bases between the two ends. CDR3 DNA: TGTGCCAGCAGTTCCCTTCATCAGCCCCAGCATTTT. This codes for CASSSLHQPQHF.

The rearrangement links TRBV29-1 to TRBJ2-1; 7 bases map to TRBD1. CDR3 size: 14 residues. V gave up 6 bases and J gave up 3 bases; unmatched junction bases: 8. Germline V gene sequence: CDR1 SQVTM, CDR2 ANQGSEA. The CDR3 reads CSVVPDRVYNEQFF. In DNA form, the CDR3 reads TGCAGCGTGGTACCAGACAGGGTCTACAATGAGCAGTTCTTC.